This T cell receptor beta chain is from a study of vaccination and CD4 T cells after COVID-19. Study information: The convalescent group had six males, four females, seven Caucasians, two Asians, one multiracial. Taking of post-vaccine samples occurred a median approximately 72 days after dose two (range 14 to 241).

Regarding this clonotype: Its cognate antigen is unknown.

The Oncomine TCR Beta short-read assay sequenced DNA from cultured CD4+ T cells. TCRdb ran MiXCR on the PCR reads and lists one entry per CDR3 protein. The sample includes approximately 18,000 distinct CDR3 sequences, 46% of them seen just once. CDR3 length: 15 residues. Germline assignment: CDR1 LNHDA and CDR2 SQIVND (reference sequence). Germline trimming cut 5 bases from V and 7 bases from J; bases unmatched to any gene: 7. The treatment here: approximately 9-day PBMC culture with coronavirus spike peptide pools or control peptides (ViraFEST assay). V gene TRBV19 combines with J gene TRBJ1-5, with 11 nucleotides matching TRBD1. Sequenced here: CD4+ T cells from blood, cultured in vitro, sampled after SARS-CoV-2 vaccination. The source of this sequence is a human donor who had recovered from COVID-19. The CDR3 DNA follows: TGTGCCAGTAGTCCGCGGGACAGGGGGAGGCAGCCCCAGCATTTT. Encoded protein: CASSPRDRGRQPQHF.